A single sample is the source of the 4 T cell receptor beta chains below, sequenced in a study of T cell responses to AZD1222 COVID-19 vaccine (dated by TCRdb to 2020 to 2022). The sample's time point label is to be understood as: baseline before first vaccination. The method was the immunoSEQ multiplex PCR assay. The source is immuneACCESS, and TCRdb retained only in-frame sequences with V and J called. Part of the clones is not carried over; for the studies checked, unresolved V genes explain less than half of this, and the remainder is unexplained. This sample is represented by around 130,000 clones; approximately 83% of them were singletons. The top ten constitute approximately 1.5% of the sample. Sequences were derived from peripheral blood, sampled on day 0 of AZD1222 vaccination. The receptors come from an adult in good health.

CDR3 residues: CASSRTGGGYTF. The CDR3, as DNA: TGCGCCAGCAGCCGGACAGGGGGCGGCTACACCTTC. The chain uses TRBV4-1 and TRBJ1-2; 11 bases are a match to TRBD1. Trimming at V came to 4 bases and at J to 8 bases, leaving 0 bases not matched to a gene. The CDR3 is 12 residues long. The germline CDR1 and CDR2 sequences are MGHRA and YSYEKL.

This chain uses TRBV6-6 with TRBJ1-1, with D possibly TRBD1 on 5 matching bases. V was shortened by 5 bases and J by 8 bases, with 15 bases between the two germline ends. Germline V gene lookup returns CDR1 MNHNY and CDR2 SVGAGI (reference sequence). This CDR3 has 13 residues. In nucleotides, the CDR3 is TGTGCCAGCAGTCCCCCTCCGGGACGGGAAGCTTTCTTT. Protein product: CASSPPPGREAFF.

The chain carries TRBV7-3 and TRBJ1-1; no reliable D call. The CDR3 is 17 residues long. V dropped 2 bases and J dropped 4 bases, with 20 bases sitting between them. Germline CDR1 is SGHTA and CDR2 is FQGTGA. CDR3 DNA sequence: TGTGCCAGCAGCTTACAACCATTGTCCCGCTCTAGCACTGAAGCTTTCTTT. Protein product: CASSLQPLSRSSTEAFF.

The CDR3 protein is CASSSLGGNSYEQYF. CDR3 nucleotides: TGTGCCAGCAGTTCCCTGGGGGGGAACTCCTACGAGCAGTACTTC. The J gene is TRBJ2-7, the V gene TRBV6-2 or TRBV6-3, with TRBD2 identical over 7 bases. J was trimmed by 0 bases and V by 4 bases; bases with no gene match: 6. Germline CDR1 is MNHEY and CDR2 is SVGEGT. This CDR3 has 15 amino acids.